This TCR beta chain was captured in a study of CD8+ T cells in alopecia areata. Extracted RNA was reverse transcribed, and the resulting cDNA served as sequencing template. Method: immunoSEQ multiplex PCR; TCRdb's copy keeps in-frame clones and lacks some. The sample includes 130,000 to 150,000 clones, approximately 60% seen only once; the top ten take 35% to 45%. Remarks on this clone: Its target is unknown.

Overall study findings and caveats: Tissue-resident alphabeta T cells belonging to normal skin likewise get sequenced within scalp specimens. Patients displayed less clarity in TCR sharing than mice, a finding possibly related to HLA. Compared with normal scalp, lesional scalp had higher clonality and more expanded CD8+ clones.

Sample: CD8+ T cells sorted from blood. The receptor was isolated from a human donor in good health.

CDR3 sequence: CALLGLGYNEQFF. For the CDR3, the DNA is TGTGCCTTATTAGGGTTGGGGTACAATGAGCAGTTCTTC. V usage is TRBV30 and J usage is TRBJ2-1; D uncertain. The CDR3 runs 13 residues. Trimming took off 7 bases at V and 4 bases at J, with 14 bases between the two ends. Germline V gives CDR1 GTSNPN, CDR2 SVGIG (reference sequence).